One T cell receptor (beta chain) is described in this entry. Germline CDR1 reads SGHRS; CDR2 reads YFSETQ. The V gene lost 0 bases and the J gene lost 0 bases, with 10 bases spanning the gap. This CDR3 spans 16 amino acids. RNA amounts of roughly 0.45 to 1 ug underwent reverse transcription with random hexamers. Amplification of TCR beta CDR3 was carried out by immunoSEQ multiplex PCR, which covered 54 Vbeta and 13 Jbeta segments. TCRdb redid the calling of the immunoSEQ multiplex PCR reads with MiXCR, one entry per CDR3 protein. The top ten clones hold about 0.07% of a sample with fewer than 350,000 distinct CDR3 sequences, about 92% of them seen once. Blood CD8+ and CD4+ T cells underwent high-throughput TCR beta sequencing. The authors negatively isolated CD8+ and CD4+ T cells and FACS-enriched TEMRA cells. This entry is derived from a study of CD8 T cells in Susac syndrome.

The source is a human donor with multiple sclerosis. The V call is TRBV5-1, the J call TRBJ2-4, with D hard to call. Sequenced sample: CD4+ T cells from PBMCs. In DNA, the CDR3 is TGCGCCAGCAGCTTGGCCGACCGCATAGCCAAAAACATTCAGTACTTC. Encoded protein: CASSLADRIAKNIQYF.